The clone carrying this T cell receptor beta chain was counted many times. Antigen unknown. The library was prepared for alpha chains; this beta chain is a stray read, so its frequency means little. One entry per CDR3 protein, called by TCRdb with MiXCR from the 5' RACE reads. Altogether 7,000 to 8,500 distinct CDR3 sequences are present, about an eighth being singletons, with the ten largest covering approximately 10%. This sample is drawn from a study of spatial heterogeneity in lung cancer. Regarding the study as a whole: Higher tumor mutation counts went along with higher counts of expanded intratumoral alpha and beta TCRs.

The V segment lost 1 base and the J segment 4 bases; nucleotides outside the gene matches: 9. Germline loops: CDR1 SGDLS, CDR2 YYNGEE. The CDR3 totals 17 residues. Time point described: sample taken at primary tumor resection. Patients with untreated early-stage non-small cell lung cancer, numbering 72, were the donors. The sample here was lung tumor tissue, taken at surgery. The origin of this receptor is a male donor with early-stage non-small cell lung cancer. The J gene is TRBJ2-1, the V gene TRBV9; TRBD2 aligns across 9 bases. The CDR3 sequence: CASSVKSSGSMYNEQFF. For the CDR3, the DNA is TGTGCCAGCAGCGTAAAGAGTAGCGGGAGTATGTACAATGAGCAGTTCTTC.